The 17 T cell receptor beta chains given below trace back to one sample, sequenced in a study of cytomegalovirus exposure and HLA in healthy donors. Vbeta (60) and Jbeta (13) primers were used in the PCR. The method was immunoSEQ multiplex PCR; TCRdb's version includes in-frame clones alone and lacks a portion of them. The table records some 50,000 clones, around 72% of them present only once. The specimen sequenced was PBMCs. These receptors originate from a woman aged 45-59 years in good health and CMV-seropositive.

The rearrangement links TRBV4-3 to TRBJ2-1, with 12 bases fitting TRBD2. The CDR3 extends over 16 amino acids. V lost 0 bases to trimming and J lost 10 bases; unmatched junction nucleotides: 7. CDR1 and CDR2 from the germline V gene are LGHNA and YSLEER. Here the CDR3 reads CASSQDLAGGPLEQFF. The CDR3 DNA reads TGCGCCAGCAGCCAAGATCTAGCGGGAGGGCCCCTCGAGCAGTTCTTC.

The J gene is TRBJ1-6, the V gene TRBV27, with a weak D call TRBD1 (5 bases). Trimming removed 7 bases from V and 0 bases from J, with 13 bases in between. The germline gives CDR1 MNHEY, CDR2 SMNVEV (reference sequence). The CDR3 has 16 amino acids. CDR3 DNA: TGTGCCAGCAAAACAGGACCCAGCTCCTATAATTCACCCCTCCACTTT. This gives the protein CASKTGPSSYNSPLHF.

V usage is TRBV11-2 and J usage is TRBJ2-6; no reliable D call. The CDR3 has 13 residues. V dropped 5 bases and J dropped 1 base, with 3 bases sitting between them. Germline V CDR1 and CDR2: SGHAT, FQNNGV. The chain's CDR3 is CASSLSGANVLTF. The CDR3, as DNA: TGTGCCAGCAGCCTATCTGGGGCCAACGTCCTGACTTTC.

This chain uses TRBV14 with TRBJ2-1; 9 bases fit TRBD2. This CDR3 has 16 amino acids. The germline CDR1 and CDR2 sequences are SGHDN and FVKESK. Germline trimming cut 2 bases from V and 5 bases from J; bases unmatched to any gene: 7. CDR3 region: CASSQFRLAVNNEQFF. CDR3 sequence (DNA): TGTGCCAGCAGCCAATTCCGACTAGCGGTAAACAATGAGCAGTTCTTC.

The CDR3 sequence: CASSLGGTLTSGYTF. DNA of the CDR3: TGTGCCAGCAGCTTAGGCGGGACGCTAACGAGCGGCTACACCTTC. The chain is built from TRBV7-8 and TRBJ1-2, with D possibly being TRBD1 (5 bases). The CDR3 length is 15 residues. Germline CDR1 and CDR2: SGHVS and FQNEAQ. Trimming left V 1 base short and J 8 bases short, with 17 bases between.

This clone was observed a few times. The V gene is TRBV7-8, the J gene TRBJ1-5, with D perhaps TRBD1 (6 bases). With 4 bases removed from V and 0 bases from J, the gap between germline ends came to 10 bases. Germline V CDR1 and CDR2: SGHVS, FQNEAQ. This CDR3 is built from 15 residues. CDR3 bases: TGTGCCAGCAGCTCCCAAGGGGGTAGCAATCAGCCCCAGCATTTT. Protein: CASSSQGGSNQPQHF.

The rearrangement links TRBV14 to TRBJ2-3; D remains unclear. In germline, CDR1 is SGHDN, CDR2 FVKESK. The V gene lost 8 bases and the J gene lost 2 bases, with 8 bases spanning the gap. This CDR3 is 12 amino acids long. CDR3 in amino acids: CASPQDTDTQYF. The CDR3 bases are TGTGCCAGCCCCCAGGACACAGATACGCAGTATTTT.

The V gene is TRBV6-1, the J gene TRBJ1-2, with TRBD1 as a possible D gene (6 bases). In germline, CDR1 is MNHNS, CDR2 SASEGT. The CDR3 length is 13 residues. Trimming pared 6 bases from V and 6 bases from J, leaving 14 bases between. CDR3 sequence reads: CASRETGRDGYTF. The CDR3 DNA reads as TGTGCCAGCAGGGAGACAGGACGGGATGGCTACACCTTC.

Notes on this clone: At the DNA level, this CDR3 is encoded by other sequences in the same sample as well. This chain uses TRBV7-2 with TRBJ2-5; 13 nucleotides line up with TRBD2. CDR1 SGHTA and CDR2 FQGNSA come from the germline V gene. The trim removed 1 base at V and 2 bases at J, leaving 1 base unmatched. The CDR3 contains 16 residues. The CDR3, as DNA: TGTGCCAGCAGCTTAGGGACTAGCGGGGGACAAGAGACCCAGTACTTC. This translates into CASSLGTSGGQETQYF.

This clone was seen more than once but under ten times. CDR3 protein: CSVAASNYGYTF. The CDR3 region has the DNA TGCAGCGTTGCCGCGTCAAACTATGGCTACACCTTC. The genes are TRBV29-1 and TRBJ1-2; D is unclear. This CDR3 contains 12 residues. The germline V gene has CDR1 SQVTM and CDR2 ANQGSEA. The V gene lost 4 bases and the J gene lost 2 bases, with 8 bases spanning the gap. The variable domain in full, with the rest retrieved from reference TRBV29-1 and TRBJ1-2, is SAVISQKPSRDICQRGTSLTIQCQVDSQVTMMFWYRQQPGQSLTLIATANQGSEATYESGFVIDKFPISRPNLTFSTLTVSNMSPEDSSIYLCSVAASNYGYTFGSGTRLTVV.

V gene TRBV27 combines with J gene TRBJ2-7, with 7 bases aligning to TRBD2. V shed 4 bases, J shed 5 bases, and the junction held 11 bases outside the gene matches. Germline V lookup: CDR1 MNHEY, CDR2 SMNVEV (reference sequence). This CDR3 is 15 amino acids long. The DNA of the CDR3 is TGTGCCAGCAGTTCGCGGACTAGAAGAGACCACGAGCAGTACTTC. This encodes CASSSRTRRDHEQYF.

The V call is TRBV21-1, the J call TRBJ1-1. TRBV21-1 is classified as a pseudogene. This CDR3 is 16 amino acids long. The CDR3, as DNA: TGTGCCAGCAGCAAAGCGCGGACTCCGACGGGAACTGAAGCTTTCTTT. This codes for CASSKARTPTGTEAFF.

The chain has TRBV6-1 and TRBJ2-1; D possibly corresponds to TRBD2 (6 bases). Trimming took off 1 base at V and 8 bases at J, with 12 bases between the two ends. The CDR3 is 14 residues long. Germline CDR1 MNHNS, CDR2 SASEGT. CDR3 DNA sequence: TGTGCCAGCAGTGAAGGGTGGGGGGTCGATGAGCAGTTCTTC. Translating it yields CASSEGWGVDEQFF.

This chain joins TRBV4-1 and TRBJ2-3; TRBD2 aligns across 9 bases. The junction had 9 bases not matched to a gene; V was cut back by 5 bases and J by 6 bases. The germline CDR1 and CDR2 sequences are MGHRA and YSYEKL. This CDR3 is built from 15 residues. Written as DNA, the CDR3 is TGCGCCAGCAGCTCCTTGGCGGGAGGGCCGGATACGCAGTATTTT. It specifies CASSSLAGGPDTQYF.

The chain joins TRBV6-4 to TRBJ2-7; TRBD2 matches at 11 bases. J gave up 3 bases and V 6 bases, and 7 bases lay outside the gene matches. Germline CDR1 is MRHNA and CDR2 is SNTAGT. CDR3 length: 15 amino acids. In nucleotides, the CDR3 is TGTGCCAGCAGACTACTAGCGGGGGAGGGCTACGAGCAGTACTTC. It is translated as CASRLLAGEGYEQYF.

The chain employs TRBV19 and TRBJ2-2; D may be TRBD2 (6 bases). Germline V gives CDR1 LNHDA, CDR2 SQIVND (reference sequence). This CDR3 is 14 amino acids long. V lost 8 bases and J 1 base, leaving 11 bases between the germline ends. CDR3 amino acids: CASRSGVNTGELFF. CDR3 bases: TGTGCCAGTCGCTCGGGGGTGAACACCGGGGAGCTGTTTTTT.

The chain carries TRBV25-1 and TRBJ1-5; D may be TRBD1 (5 bases). Trimming removed 5 bases from V and 4 bases from J, with 15 bases in between. Germline V CDR1 and CDR2: MGHDK, SYGVNS. This CDR3 comprises 15 residues. The CDR3 sequence: CASSPGGTWNQPQHF. The CDR3 coding sequence is TGTGCCAGCAGTCCTGGGGGGACGTGGAATCAGCCCCAGCATTTT. Full variable domain (outside the CDR3, taken from reference TRBV25-1 and TRBJ1-5): EADIYQTPRYLVIGTGKKITLECSQTMGHDKMYWYQQDPGMELHLIHYSYGVNSTEKGDLSSESTVSRIRTEHFPLTLESARPSHTSQYLCASSPGGTWNQPQHFGDGTRLSIL.